This is a list of T cell receptor beta chains from one sample in a study of HIV-infected children after antiretroviral therapy interruption. TCRdb reprocessed the 3' RACE reads with MiXCR, giving one entry per CDR3 protein. This sample has about 50,000 distinct CDR3 sequences; about 4.3% occur once, and the top ten carry approximately 0.67%. The sequencing here drew on CD45RA+ CD4+ T cells from PBMCs, pooled from several time points, taken from a donor given antiretroviral therapy, either interrupted or continuous. Receptors originate from a pool of human donors with HIV. Each CDR3 is given with its conserved first and last residue. The D gene is left open where the match is weak. Some rows mark clone size as missing; the rest say once, few, many or name a class of expanded clone.

>TRBJ1-1|TRBV4-1|-|many
TGCGCCAGTCGGCCGCGTGTGTCCGAAATCCAGAACACTGAAGCTTTCTTT
CASRPRVSEIQNTEAFF
>TRBJ2-7|TRBV27|-|-
TGTGCCAGCAGTTTACGCCAGGCGGGGGCGACCTACGAGCAGTACTTC
CASSLRQAGATYEQYF
>TRBJ2-3|TRBV7-9|-|many
TGTGCCAGCAGCTTAAGAGCCCCTTCAGCAGATACGCAGTATTTT
CASSLRAPSADTQYF
>TRBJ1-5|TRBV5-1|-|many
TGCGCCAGCAGCTTGACTGGGGAAGGGGGCAATCAGCCCCAGCATTTT
CASSLTGEGGNQPQHF
>TRBJ2-5|TRBV5-6|TRBD1|-
TGTGCCAGCAGCTCAACAGGGGGAGAGACCCAGTACTTC
CASSSTGGETQYF
>TRBJ2-7|TRBV7-2|-|few
TGTGCCAGCAGCTTTTGGGACGGCGCCTACGAGCAGTACTTC
CASSFWDGAYEQYF
>TRBJ2-3|TRBV12-3/TRBV12-4|TRBD2|many
TGTGCCAGCAGTTTGGCTAGCGGTGTTAGCACAGATACGCAGTATTTT
CASSLASGVSTDTQYF
>TRBJ2-6|TRBV9|TRBD1|many
TGTGCCAGCAGCCCGTGGACAGGGGGAGCCTCTGGGGCCAACGTCCTGACTTTC
CASSPWTGGASGANVLTF
>TRBJ2-7|TRBV6-1|TRBD1|few
TGTGCCAGCAGGTCACAGGGGTACGAGCAGTACTTC
CASRSQGYEQYF
>TRBJ2-7|TRBV5-1|TRBD1|medium-sized
TGCGCCAGCAGCATGGGACAGGGAACGAGCTCCTACGAGCAGTACTTC
CASSMGQGTSSYEQYF
>TRBJ1-6|TRBV12-5|-|many
TGTGCTAGTGGTTTGCAGAATTCACCCCTCCACTTT
CASGLQNSPLHF
>TRBJ2-3|TRBV28|-|many
TGTGCCAGCAGTTTCGTCGGGACACCTCAGTATTTT
CASSFVGTPQYF
>TRBJ2-7|TRBV6-5|-|many
TGTGCCAGCAATGGGGGGACCCCCTACGAGCAGTACTTC
CASNGGTPYEQYF
>TRBJ2-3|TRBV5-5|TRBD2|-
TGTGCCAGCAGCTTACGGCTAGCGGGGAACACAGATACGCAGTATTTT
CASSLRLAGNTDTQYF
>TRBJ2-2|TRBV2|-|many
TGTGCCAGCAGTGAATTCGTCGGGGAGCTGTTTTTT
CASSEFVGELFF
>TRBJ1-6|TRBV5-1|-|few
TGCGCCAGCAGCTTCCAGGCCCAGGGTGTGGATTCACCCCTCCACTTT
CASSFQAQGVDSPLHF